This TCR beta chain was captured in a study of T cells in Graves' hyperthyroidism and ophthalmopathy. The germline CDR1 and CDR2 sequences are DFQATT and SNEGSKA (reference sequence). The CDR3 contains 15 residues. V shed 2 bases and J shed 2 bases, with 16 bases lying between them. The authors deemed Graves' hyperthyroidism stable absent ophthalmopathy progression within 18 months. Patients showing uncontrolled infection, other autoimmune disease, pregnancy or lactation were ineligible. The TCR beta CDR3 regions underwent amplification using RNA transcripts as the source. When the TCR CDR3 underwent first-round RT-PCR, the HTBI primer set was used. TCRdb used MiXCR to reprocess the multiplex PCR reads, holding one entry per CDR3 protein. The sample lists about 360,000 distinct CDR3 sequences, 20% to 25% occurring once.

The chain is built from TRBV20-1 and TRBJ2-7; D remains unclear. Input material: blood. The sequence derives from a man aged 50 or older with Graves' hyperthyroidism. The CDR3 DNA reads as TGCAGTGCTAGACAATCTGGACGGAACCCCTACGAGCAGTACTTC. The encoded protein is CSARQSGRNPYEQYF.